This is a list of T cell receptor beta chains from one sample in a study of cytomegalovirus exposure and HLA in healthy donors. Sequenced by immunoSEQ multiplex PCR; TCRdb stores in-frame clones only, minus some. The sample consists of 60,000 to 80,000 clones, around 85% of them appearing once. Sequencing used PBMCs. Source of these receptors: a man aged 30 to 45 in good health and CMV-seronegative. Both conserved end residues are part of each CDR3. The D gene is left open where the match is weak. Clone size is shown for a subset of rows, as once, few, many or a class of expanded clone.

V gene: TRBV2
clone size: .
J gene: TRBJ1-3
D gene: .
CDR3 protein: CASSDNSGNTIYF
CDR3 DNA: TGTGCCAGCAGTGACAACTCTGGAAACACCATATATTTT

V gene: TRBV5-1
clone size: .
J gene: TRBJ1-1
D gene: .
CDR3 protein: CASSSEARNTEAFF
CDR3 DNA: TGCGCCAGCAGCTCCGAAGCTAGGAACACTGAAGCTTTCTTT

V gene: TRBV20-1
clone size: .
J gene: TRBJ2-7
D gene: TRBD1
CDR3 protein: CSANRDRKDF
CDR3 DNA: TGCAGTGCTAACCGGGACAGGAAAGACTTC

V gene: TRBV5-1
clone size: once
J gene: TRBJ1-2
D gene: TRBD1
CDR3 protein: CASSFDRVGLGLGGYTF
CDR3 DNA: TGCGCCAGCAGCTTTGACAGGGTGGGGCTCGGTCTAGGCGGCTACACCTTC

V gene: TRBV19
clone size: .
J gene: TRBJ1-3
D gene: .
CDR3 protein: CASSPRVTVNTIYF
CDR3 DNA: TGTGCCAGTAGTCCCCGGGTGACGGTAAACACCATATATTTT

V gene: TRBV11-2
clone size: .
J gene: TRBJ1-1
D gene: .
CDR3 protein: CASSRIRQSTEAFF
CDR3 DNA: TGTGCCAGCAGCCGTATCCGACAGTCCACTGAAGCTTTCTTT

V gene: TRBV4-1
clone size: few
J gene: TRBJ1-6
D gene: .
CDR3 protein: CASSQGRPGDSPLHF
CDR3 DNA: TGCGCCAGCAGCCAAGGTCGTCCGGGGGATTCACCCCTCCACTTT

V gene: TRBV5-1
clone size: .
J gene: TRBJ2-5
D gene: .
CDR3 protein: CASSLTGVETQYF
CDR3 DNA: TGCGCCAGCAGCTTGACGGGAGTTGAGACCCAGTACTTC

V gene: TRBV6-1
clone size: .
J gene: TRBJ1-3
D gene: TRBD1
CDR3 protein: CASGQGDPSGNTIYF
CDR3 DNA: TGTGCCAGTGGACAGGGGGACCCATCTGGAAACACCATATATTTT

V gene: TRBV15
clone size: .
J gene: TRBJ2-7
D gene: .
CDR3 protein: CATSRDSGVYEQYF
CDR3 DNA: TGTGCCACCAGCAGAGATTCCGGGGTCTACGAGCAGTACTTC

V gene: TRBV7-7
clone size: .
J gene: TRBJ2-1
D gene: .
CDR3 protein: CASSLVVTDSYNEQFF
CDR3 DNA: TGTGCCAGCAGCTTAGTTGTGACCGACAGCTACAATGAGCAGTTCTTC

V gene: TRBV7-9
clone size: .
J gene: TRBJ2-3
D gene: .
CDR3 protein: CASSLALTPTDTQYF
CDR3 DNA: TGTGCCAGCAGCTTAGCGCTGACACCCACAGATACGCAGTATTTT

V gene: TRBV27
clone size: .
J gene: TRBJ1-6
D gene: .
CDR3 protein: CASSFQGSPLHF
CDR3 DNA: TGTGCCAGCAGTTTTCAGGGATCACCCCTCCACTTT

V gene: TRBV7-6
clone size: .
J gene: TRBJ2-1
D gene: TRBD2
CDR3 protein: CASSYSPRDLSGRAVLIF
CDR3 DNA: TGTGCCAGCAGCTATAGCCCTAGGGATCTTAGCGGGAGGGCCGTATTAATCTTC

V gene: TRBV7-2
clone size: .
J gene: TRBJ2-3
D gene: TRBD2
CDR3 protein: CASSSPSLLAGTSTDTQYF
CDR3 DNA: TGTGCCAGCAGCTCCCCGAGCCTACTAGCGGGAACTAGCACAGATACGCAGTATTTT

V gene: TRBV19
clone size: .
J gene: TRBJ1-2
D gene: TRBD1
CDR3 protein: CASSPPDRGEGYTF
CDR3 DNA: TGTGCCAGTAGTCCACCGGACAGGGGAGAGGGCTACACCTTC

V gene: TRBV28
clone size: once
J gene: TRBJ1-6
D gene: .
CDR3 protein: CASTRRRYNSPLHF
CDR3 DNA: TGTGCCAGCACCCGGCGGCGCTATAATTCACCCCTCCACTTT

V gene: TRBV18
clone size: once
J gene: TRBJ2-1
D gene: .
CDR3 protein: CASSPRQSSYNEQFF
CDR3 DNA: TGTGCCAGCTCACCGAGACAGAGCTCCTACAATGAGCAGTTCTTC

V gene: TRBV7-3
clone size: .
J gene: TRBJ2-1
D gene: .
CDR3 protein: CASSFSRRGEQFF
CDR3 DNA: TGTGCCAGCAGCTTCTCACGGAGGGGTGAGCAGTTCTTC

V gene: TRBV7-8
clone size: .
J gene: TRBJ1-1
D gene: .
CDR3 protein: CASSYETGRGMNTEAFF
CDR3 DNA: TGTGCCAGCAGCTACGAAACAGGGAGGGGGATGAACACTGAAGCTTTCTTT

V gene: TRBV7-2
clone size: .
J gene: TRBJ2-2
D gene: TRBD2
CDR3 protein: CASSSRKRGDTGELFF
CDR3 DNA: TGTGCCAGCAGCTCAAGAAAGCGGGGGGACACCGGGGAGCTGTTTTTT

V gene: TRBV9
clone size: .
J gene: TRBJ1-1
D gene: .
CDR3 protein: CASSAQASPEAFF
CDR3 DNA: TGTGCCAGCAGCGCACAGGCATCCCCTGAAGCTTTCTTT

V gene: TRBV27
clone size: .
J gene: TRBJ1-4
D gene: .
CDR3 protein: CASSSRLSWHGGEKLFF
CDR3 DNA: TGTGCCAGCAGTTCCCGGTTATCCTGGCACGGCGGTGAAAAACTGTTTTTT

V gene: TRBV15
clone size: .
J gene: TRBJ2-2
D gene: .
CDR3 protein: CATSRGREDTGELFF
CDR3 DNA: TGTGCCACCAGCAGAGGACGTGAGGACACCGGGGAGCTGTTTTTT

V gene: TRBV7-2
clone size: once
J gene: TRBJ2-2
D gene: .
CDR3 protein: CASILSRSGELFF
CDR3 DNA: TGTGCCAGCATCCTCTCCAGGTCCGGGGAGCTGTTTTTT

V gene: TRBV2
clone size: few
J gene: TRBJ2-1
D gene: TRBD2
CDR3 protein: CASSEVFLAGGGYNEQFF
CDR3 DNA: TGTGCCAGCAGTGAAGTCTTCTTGGCGGGAGGAGGATACAATGAGCAGTTCTTC

V gene: TRBV5-5
clone size: .
J gene: TRBJ1-6
D gene: .
CDR3 protein: CASSFLSDMASPLHF
CDR3 DNA: TGTGCCAGCAGTTTTCTGTCGGACATGGCGTCACCCCTCCACTTT

V gene: TRBV5-6
clone size: .
J gene: TRBJ1-2
D gene: TRBD1
CDR3 protein: CASSYRQGSYGYTF
CDR3 DNA: TGTGCCAGCAGTTACCGACAGGGGAGCTATGGCTACACCTTC

V gene: TRBV11-3
clone size: .
J gene: TRBJ2-3
D gene: TRBD1
CDR3 protein: CASSLGTASDTQYF
CDR3 DNA: TGTGCCAGCAGCTTGGGGACAGCTTCAGATACGCAGTATTTT

V gene: TRBV7-3
clone size: .
J gene: TRBJ2-1
D gene: TRBD2
CDR3 protein: CASSFTGRDHNEQFF
CDR3 DNA: TGTGCCAGCAGCTTTACCGGGAGGGACCACAATGAGCAGTTCTTC

V gene: TRBV21-1
clone size: .
J gene: TRBJ2-3
D gene: .
CDR3 protein: CASSKAAGRYTDTQYF
CDR3 DNA: TGTGCCAGCAGCAAAGCTGCGGGGCGATACACAGATACGCAGTATTTT